These T cell receptor beta chains were read from a single sample in a study of blood T cells in healthy people across ages. TCRdb reanalysed the 5' RACE reads using MiXCR and keeps one entry per CDR3 protein. The table records 870,000 or so distinct CDR3 sequences, under 35% of them present only once. The sequencing input was blood. The receptors here all came from a woman of 80 years or more in good health. Both conserved end residues are part of each CDR3. The order of the fields is J gene, D gene, clone size, V gene, CDR3 DNA, CDR3 protein. The D gene is left open where the match is weak. The size of a clone is reported for some rows only, either as once, few or many, or as a class for expanded clones.

>TRBJ2-3|TRBD2|many|TRBV5-6
TGTGCCACCAAAACTAGCGGGGGCCCCACAGATACGCAGTATTTT
CATKTSGGPTDTQYF
>TRBJ2-5|.|many|TRBV5-1
TGCGCCAGCAGCCCGGCGGGTAGCCAAGAGACCCAGTACTTC
CASSPAGSQETQYF
>TRBJ2-3|.|many|TRBV5-1
TGCGCCAGCAGTGGGGGGCCACTGTCGAGCACAGATACGCAGTATTTT
CASSGGPLSSTDTQYF
>TRBJ1-1|.|many|TRBV12-3/TRBV12-4
TGTGCCAGCAGGGGCGGGGGCACTGAAGCTTTCTTT
CASRGGGTEAFF
>TRBJ2-3|.|few|TRBV3-1
TGTGCCAGCAGCCGGGCAGGAGGGGATACGCAGTATTTT
CASSRAGGDTQYF
>TRBJ2-7|TRBD2|few|TRBV7-9
TGTGCCAGCAGCCCCCGCGGGGGTAGCGGTACCTACGAGCAGTACTTC
CASSPRGGSGTYEQYF
>TRBJ2-5|.|many|TRBV5-1
TGCGCCAGCAGCCTGGACAACTTCCCCCAAGAGACCCAGTACTTC
CASSLDNFPQETQYF
>TRBJ2-7|TRBD1|once|TRBV20-1
TGCAGTGCTAGGGCCTCCGACAACAGGGGGCTTTACGAGCAGTACTTC
CSARASDNRGLYEQYF
>TRBJ2-2|.|many|TRBV3-1
TGTGCCAGCAAGGCCCGGAGGGGAGAAAACACCGGGGAGCTGTTTTTT
CASKARRGENTGELFF
>TRBJ2-7|.|many|TRBV5-1
TGCGCCAGCAGCTTTAGACAGAGCCCGGGCGAGCAGTACTTC
CASSFRQSPGEQYF
>TRBJ2-3|.|.|TRBV12-3/TRBV12-4
TGTGCCAGCAGTGTAGGGAGACCGGACGCAGATGCGCAGTATTTT
CASSVGRPDADAQYF
>TRBJ2-2|.|.|TRBV2
TGTGCCAGCAGTGTGGGGTTGCAGCGGACCGGGGAGCTGTTTTTT
CASSVGLQRTGELFF
>TRBJ2-7|TRBD2|once|TRBV5-1
TGCGCCAGCGGACTTAGCGGGGGGGCCAGCGAGCAGTACTTC
CASGLSGGASEQYF
>TRBJ1-2|TRBD1|few|TRBV3-1
TGTGCCAGCAGCCACCAAGGGACAGGACCTGAGGGCTATACCTTC
CASSHQGTGPEGYTF
>TRBJ2-7|.|many|TRBV6-2/TRBV6-3
TGTGCCAGCAGTTACTCGAACAGGGCAGGGACGGGCGAGCAGTACTTC
CASSYSNRAGTGEQYF
>TRBJ2-1|TRBD2|.|TRBV6-5
TGTGCCAGCAAAAAAGCGGGGGGCTTCTACAATGAGCAGTTCTTC
CASKKAGGFYNEQFF
>TRBJ2-1|TRBD2|few|TRBV12-3/TRBV12-4
TGTGCCAGCAGTTTGGCGGGGGGCTGTAATGAGCAGTTCTTC
CASSLAGGCNEQFF
>TRBJ1-1|TRBD1|few|TRBV6-5
TGTGCCAGCAGTTTCGACAGGGCCCTGAACACTGAAGCTTTCTTT
CASSFDRALNTEAFF
>TRBJ2-1|TRBD1|many|TRBV24-1
TGTGCCACCAGTGCCCTGACAGGGGACAATGAGCAGTTCTTC
CATSALTGDNEQFF
>TRBJ1-1|.|.|TRBV7-2
TGTGCCAGCAGCTTACAGGCGTCCGACACTGAAGCTTTCTTT
CASSLQASDTEAFF
>TRBJ2-1|.|few|TRBV27
TGTGCCAGCAGTTCCCAATTGGGTAGTGTGAATGAGCAGTTCTTC
CASSSQLGSVNEQFF
>TRBJ1-1|.|.|TRBV14
TGTGCCAGCAGCCAAGACGGGTACACTGAAGCTTTCTTT
CASSQDGYTEAFF
>TRBJ2-1|.|many|TRBV6-2/TRBV6-3
TGTGCCAGCAGCTCCGATCGGGATGAGCAGTTCTTC
CASSSDRDEQFF
>TRBJ2-3|.|.|TRBV10-3
TGTGCCACGAAGAGCAGGGGGACTACAGGTACGCAGTATTTT
CATKSRGTTGTQYF
>TRBJ2-3|TRBD2|many|TRBV29-1
TGCAGCGTTGATCGGCCTAGCGGGGGCCTCGGCACAGATACGCAGTATTTT
CSVDRPSGGLGTDTQYF
>TRBJ2-1|TRBD1|many|TRBV27
TGTGCCAGCAGCCGACAGGGAAGCTCCTACAATGAGCAGTTCTTC
CASSRQGSSYNEQFF
>TRBJ1-2|.|many|TRBV5-6
TGTGCCAGCAGCCCGGGTCGGAAAAACTATGGCTACACCTTC
CASSPGRKNYGYTF
>TRBJ2-7|TRBD2|.|TRBV20-1
TGCAGTGCTATTAGCGGGAGGGTTCTATACGAGCAGTACTTC
CSAISGRVLYEQYF
>TRBJ2-7|.|.|TRBV5-6
TGTGCCAGCAGCCCCTTGGACCAGAACCCCTACGAGCAGTACTTC
CASSPLDQNPYEQYF
>TRBJ2-3|.|many|TRBV7-2
TGTGCCAGCAGCCGAGGTGGGGCGGGGACGCTCGATACGCAGTATTTT
CASSRGGAGTLDTQYF
>TRBJ2-4|TRBD2|.|TRBV7-3
TGTGCCAGCAGCTTAAGCGGCGGGAGGACTTCTAGCGCCAAAAACATTCAGTACTTC
CASSLSGGRTSSAKNIQYF
>TRBJ1-2|.|.|TRBV30
TGTGCCTGGAGTGTTTTGCTAAGTACTAACTATGGCTACACCTTC
CAWSVLLSTNYGYTF
>TRBJ2-5|.|many|TRBV20-1
TGCAGTGCTAGAAGATCTGAGACCCAGTACTTC
CSARRSETQYF
>TRBJ1-1|.|.|TRBV5-6
TGTGCCAGCAGCAAATACAGGAAGGGTACTGAAGCTTTCTTT
CASSKYRKGTEAFF
>TRBJ1-2|.|.|TRBV20-1
TGCAGTGCTAGAGATTTTGTAATCTATGGCTACACCTTC
CSARDFVIYGYTF
>TRBJ2-5|.|few|TRBV20-1
TGCAGTGCATACCAATTACAAGAGACCCAGTACTTC
CSAYQLQETQYF
>TRBJ2-5|.|many|TRBV25-1
TGTGCCAGCAGTGAGAGGGGCTTCCAGGAGACCCAGTACTTC
CASSERGFQETQYF
>TRBJ2-5|TRBD1|.|TRBV28
TGTGCCAGCAGTTTTAGGACAGGGGGCAAAGAGACCCAGTACTTC
CASSFRTGGKETQYF
>TRBJ2-6|TRBD2|many|TRBV12-3/TRBV12-4
TGTGCCAGCAGTTTTTCCTCCGGGGGGGGATTCTCTGGGGCCAACGTCCTGACTTTC
CASSFSSGGGFSGANVLTF
>TRBJ2-5|.|many|TRBV10-1
TGCGCCAGCAGTGAGAACACCGGTCGGGAGACCCAGTACTTC
CASSENTGRETQYF
>TRBJ2-7|.|many|TRBV20-1
TGCAGTGCTAGAGATCCCCGATCCTACGAGCAGTACTTC
CSARDPRSYEQYF
>TRBJ2-3|.|many|TRBV28
TGTGCCAGCAGTTCCGGCGCGACAGGCGCAGGTGATACGCAGTATTTT
CASSSGATGAGDTQYF
>TRBJ2-5|TRBD2|many|TRBV4-3
TGCGCCAGCAGCCAAAGACTAGCGGGGGGGCGGCAAGAGACCCAGTACTTC
CASSQRLAGGRQETQYF
>TRBJ2-3|.|.|TRBV18
TGTGCCGGCTCATCCCAGGGGGGCAGCACAGATACGCAGTATTTT
CAGSSQGGSTDTQYF
>TRBJ2-7|TRBD2|few|TRBV6-2/TRBV6-3
TGTGCCAGCAGTTACCGGGGGGGTTCCGCCGAGCAGTACTTC
CASSYRGGSAEQYF